These T cell receptor beta chains were read from a single sample in a study of human T cells and chemical hapten exposure. TCRdb recomputed calls from the RACE reads with MiXCR, one row per CDR3 protein. The sample lists fewer than 350,000 distinct CDR3 sequences, approximately 7.5% seen once, with about 1.2% in the top ten. The material sequenced was whole blood, taken in connection with sensitization to the hapten diphenylcyclopropenone (DPC). Receptors were obtained from a man between 18 and 35 years old with alopecia areata. Some clones in this sample may be carry-over from other donors' samples. Each CDR3 is given without its conserved first and last residue. Each record gives: D gene, V gene, J gene, CDR3 length, clone size, CDR3 protein. D genes are given only for firm matches. Expanded clones are given a class, and other clones once, few, many or no size at all.

d_gene: -
v_gene: TRBV20-1
j_gene: TRBJ1-1
len: 12
abundance: -
CDR3aa: SASHPRSNTEAF

d_gene: -
v_gene: TRBV3-1
j_gene: TRBJ1-5
len: 13
abundance: -
CDR3aa: ASSPGAFSNQPQH

d_gene: TRBD2
v_gene: TRBV9
j_gene: TRBJ2-1
len: 15
abundance: few
CDR3aa: ASSVASGGSSYNEQF

d_gene: TRBD2
v_gene: TRBV6-5
j_gene: TRBJ2-3
len: 10
abundance: -
CDR3aa: ASETGGDTQY

d_gene: TRBD2
v_gene: TRBV9
j_gene: TRBJ2-5
len: 12
abundance: -
CDR3aa: ASSAQQRGQTQY

d_gene: -
v_gene: TRBV28
j_gene: TRBJ2-7
len: 14
abundance: -
CDR3aa: ASSLFRTGRFYEQY

d_gene: -
v_gene: TRBV6-1
j_gene: TRBJ2-5
len: 11
abundance: -
CDR3aa: ASVRDREETQY

d_gene: TRBD1
v_gene: TRBV28
j_gene: TRBJ1-6
len: 14
abundance: many
CDR3aa: ASSFPSGTGDSPLH

d_gene: TRBD1
v_gene: TRBV10-3
j_gene: TRBJ1-2
len: 14
abundance: few
CDR3aa: AISPGTGISNYGYT

d_gene: TRBD1
v_gene: TRBV11-1
j_gene: TRBJ2-7
len: 12
abundance: -
CDR3aa: ASSLGQASYEQY

d_gene: TRBD2
v_gene: TRBV7-2
j_gene: TRBJ2-1
len: 11
abundance: -
CDR3aa: ASSILAGGEQF

d_gene: TRBD1
v_gene: TRBV20-1
j_gene: TRBJ1-1
len: 12
abundance: many
CDR3aa: SAAYTGESTEAF

d_gene: TRBD1
v_gene: TRBV11-2
j_gene: TRBJ1-2
len: 13
abundance: few
CDR3aa: ASSPGQGWDYGYT

d_gene: TRBD1
v_gene: TRBV4-3
j_gene: TRBJ1-2
len: 13
abundance: many
CDR3aa: ASSQGPGQGYGYT

d_gene: -
v_gene: TRBV4-3
j_gene: TRBJ2-7
len: 13
abundance: few
CDR3aa: ASSQDLGRAYEQY

d_gene: -
v_gene: TRBV7-2
j_gene: TRBJ1-5
len: 12
abundance: -
CDR3aa: ASSLDQGNQPQH

d_gene: -
v_gene: TRBV21-1
j_gene: TRBJ2-1
len: 13
abundance: -
CDR3aa: ASSTQGSASNEQF

d_gene: TRBD1
v_gene: TRBV5-1
j_gene: TRBJ2-7
len: 15
abundance: -
CDR3aa: ASSWRLRGNSSYEQY

d_gene: -
v_gene: TRBV4-3
j_gene: TRBJ2-1
len: 13
abundance: many
CDR3aa: ASSHGPGTLNEQF

d_gene: -
v_gene: TRBV3-1
j_gene: TRBJ1-6
len: 12
abundance: many
CDR3aa: ASSQDQDRSPLH

d_gene: TRBD2
v_gene: TRBV7-2
j_gene: TRBJ2-3
len: 14
abundance: few
CDR3aa: ASSQPLAGATDTQY

d_gene: -
v_gene: TRBV5-1
j_gene: TRBJ1-6
len: 13
abundance: -
CDR3aa: ASSPDGGQGSPLH

d_gene: -
v_gene: TRBV5-1
j_gene: TRBJ2-3
len: 13
abundance: many
CDR3aa: ASSLDGGGTDTQY

d_gene: TRBD2
v_gene: TRBV3-1
j_gene: TRBJ2-1
len: 13
abundance: many
CDR3aa: ASSQGAGGFNEQF

d_gene: -
v_gene: TRBV19
j_gene: TRBJ1-6
len: 11
abundance: few
CDR3aa: ASSPLQNSPLH

d_gene: TRBD1
v_gene: TRBV7-8
j_gene: TRBJ1-5
len: 13
abundance: -
CDR3aa: ASSLVSTGNQPQH

d_gene: -
v_gene: TRBV7-9
j_gene: TRBJ2-3
len: 13
abundance: few
CDR3aa: ASSLVLEVTDTQY

d_gene: -
v_gene: TRBV28
j_gene: TRBJ1-5
len: 13
abundance: -
CDR3aa: ASCRGPLADQPQH

d_gene: -
v_gene: TRBV7-9
j_gene: TRBJ2-1
len: 14
abundance: -
CDR3aa: ASSLAPGPPPDEQF

d_gene: -
v_gene: TRBV4-3
j_gene: TRBJ1-1
len: 11
abundance: few
CDR3aa: ASSQVQGRNAF

d_gene: -
v_gene: TRBV7-2
j_gene: TRBJ2-4
len: 12
abundance: many
CDR3aa: ASSRDGGLNIQY

d_gene: -
v_gene: TRBV6-4
j_gene: TRBJ1-5
len: 12
abundance: many
CDR3aa: ASSDRGGNQPQH

d_gene: -
v_gene: TRBV2
j_gene: TRBJ2-7
len: 11
abundance: few
CDR3aa: ASTAGQLYEQY

d_gene: TRBD1
v_gene: TRBV7-2
j_gene: TRBJ2-3
len: 15
abundance: -
CDR3aa: ASSRELGQGAGDTQY